The sequence of this TCR beta chain was determined in a study of T cell repertoires in cytomegalovirus infection. Study as a whole: A matching HLA type, together with CMV infection, was signaled by public TCR beta signatures.

General study points: Clonotype analysis showed dominance of the ex vivo response by HLA-C-restricted CMV-specific TCR beta clonotypes.

TCRdb independently ran MiXCR on the reads; one entry per CDR3 protein. This table has approximately 500,000 distinct CDR3 sequences, more than 15% appearing once. At least ten counts were recorded for this clonotype. Its matching antigen is unknown. This CDR3 is built from 17 residues. Germline values: CDR1 MGHRA, CDR2 YSYEKL. V lost 4 bases, J lost 1 base, and 10 bases stayed unmatched. The V call is TRBV4-1, the J call TRBJ2-7; 10 bases are a match to TRBD2. This TCR derives from a human donor in good health (CMV status not recorded). Some clones in this sample may be carry-over from other donors' samples. Specimen: CD8+ T cells from PBMCs. This CDR3 is CASSLTPLAGESYEQYF. In DNA form, the CDR3 reads TGCGCCAGCAGCCTGACTCCTCTAGCGGGGGAGTCCTACGAGCAGTACTTC.